These 2 T cell receptor beta chains originate from one sample sequenced in a study of OX40 agonist ivuxolimab in advanced cancers. The assay was immunoSEQ multiplex PCR, and TCRdb's table has in-frame clones only and misses some. The data hold around 62,000 clones, with about 77% observed a single time. Sequenced material: CD4+ or CD8+ T cells sorted from blood, taken in a trial of the OX40 agonist ivuxolimab. The receptors stem from an adult with an advanced solid tumor such as melanoma, head and neck, liver or kidney cancer.

Remarks on this clone: Other DNA sequences in this sample translate to the same CDR3. The V gene is TRBV4-1, the J gene TRBJ2-5; 7 nucleotides align to TRBD2. The CDR3 totals 15 residues. With 1 base clipped from V and 1 base from J, the junction kept 3 bases outside the gene matches. Germline-derived CDR1 and CDR2 are MGHRA and YSYEKL. The CDR3 DNA reads as TGCGCCAGCAGCCAAGGTAGCGGGTTCCAAGAGACCCAGTACTTC. Its protein product is CASSQGSGFQETQYF.

V is TRBV7-8 and J is TRBJ2-7; D is undetermined. With 5 bases removed from V and 2 bases from J, the gap between germline ends came to 10 bases. The CDR3 extends over 13 amino acids. The germline gives CDR1 SGHVS, CDR2 FQNEAQ. CDR3 in DNA: TGTGCCAGCAGCGTCTCCGAACCCTACGAGCAGTACTTC. Amino acids: CASSVSEPYEQYF.